These 23 T cell receptor beta chains originate from one sample sequenced in a study of a mutant IDH1 vaccine in newly diagnosed glioma. Clones were sequenced by immunoSEQ multiplex PCR, and TCRdb holds only the in-frame ones, with some missing. The sample has about 36,000 clones, roughly 80% seen once. Time point of the sample: week 5, during vaccination. A single vaccine dose contained 300 ug of mutant IDH1 20-mer peptide, and topical imiquimod was used with it. For these receptors, no antigen is known. Here the sequenced sample was PBMCs, taken from a glioma patient whose treatment included an IDH1 peptide vaccine. The source of these receptors is a man aged 50 to 60 with glioma.

This clone was observed a handful of times. The rearrangement uses TRBV2 and TRBJ2-5; TRBD2 is a possible D gene (5 bases). The CDR3 consists of 12 residues. The ends were cut back, 7 bases at V and 7 bases at J, with 13 bases in the middle. Per germline, CDR1 SNHLY and CDR2 FYNNEI. CDR3: CASTRPRGTQYF. CDR3 bases: TGTGCCAGCACTAGGCCACGGGGGACCCAGTACTTC.

The chain uses TRBV28 and TRBJ2-7, with D unresolved. Germline V gene data show CDR1 as MDHEN and CDR2 as SYDVKM. Trimming took off 4 bases at V and 1 base at J, with 14 bases between the two ends. CDR3 size: 15 residues. The DNA for the CDR3 is TGTGCCAGCAGTTCCCGGATAGCTACATCCTACGAGCAGTACTTC. It encodes CASSSRIATSYEQYF.

This clone was seen more than once but under ten times. This rearrangement joins TRBV29-1 to TRBJ1-5; D gene unclear. Per the germline V gene, CDR1 is SQVTM and CDR2 is ANQGSEA. The V gene lost 3 bases and the J gene lost 7 bases, with 13 bases spanning the gap. The CDR3 is made up of 13 amino acids. CDR3 residues: CSVESGLGQPQHF. The CDR3 DNA sequence: TGCAGCGTTGAGTCGGGGTTGGGACAGCCCCAGCATTTT.

The chain links TRBV5-1 to TRBJ2-5, with a weak D call TRBD1 (6 bases). Trimming removed 0 bases at V and 3 bases at J, with 12 bases between. The CDR3 has 15 amino acids. The germline gives CDR1 SGHRS, CDR2 YFSETQ. CDR3 bases: TGCGCCAGCAGCTTGGGGGACACTGTGGAAGAGACCCAGTACTTC. Translated: CASSLGDTVEETQYF.

V gene TRBV5-6 combines with J gene TRBJ2-5; possibly TRBD2 for D (5 bases). The V gene lost 6 bases and the J gene lost 1 base, with 13 bases spanning the gap. CDR1 is SGHDT and CDR2 is YYEEEE in the germline V gene. The CDR3 has 14 residues. The CDR3 region has the DNA TGTGCCAGCAACCGGAGGCAGACCCAAGAGACCCAGTACTTC. Protein sequence: CASNRRQTQETQYF.

This chain joins TRBV4-1 and TRBJ2-3; D call uncertain. V was shortened by 4 bases and J by 4 bases, with 12 bases between the two germline ends. The CDR3 runs 14 residues. Germline lookup yields CDR1 MGHRA and CDR2 YSYEKL. As DNA, the CDR3 is TGCGCCAGCAGCCCGAAGAGGCAGGCAGATACGCAGTATTTT. It is translated as CASSPKRQADTQYF.

The CDR3 is CAWSKGGVGNTIYF. The CDR3 nucleotides are TGTGCCTGGAGTAAGGGAGGGGTCGGAAACACCATATATTTT. The V gene is TRBV30, the J gene TRBJ1-3; tentatively, D is TRBD1 (5 bases). V was trimmed by 2 bases and J by 4 bases, leaving 12 bases between them. This CDR3 spans 14 amino acids. The germline CDR1 and CDR2 sequences are GTSNPN and SVGIG (reference sequence).

The CDR3 spells CASREGGSNQPQHF. The CDR3 nucleotides are TGTGCCAGCAGAGAGGGGGGGAGCAATCAGCCCCAGCATTTT. This rearrangement joins TRBV6-6 to TRBJ1-5; possible D gene TRBD1, 6 bases. V was pared by 6 bases and J by 1 base, with 10 bases between. Germline V lookup: CDR1 MNHNY, CDR2 SVGAGI (reference sequence). The CDR3 is 14 amino acids.

The CDR3 DNA sequence: TGTGCCAGCAGCTCTCCCTGGGGGGGCGAGCAGTACTTC. Protein: CASSSPWGGEQYF. The J gene is TRBJ2-7, the V gene TRBV7-2; TRBD2 matches 7 bases. With V trimmed by 4 bases and J by 6 bases, 6 bases remained unmatched. Germline-derived CDR1 and CDR2 are SGHTA and FQGNSA. This CDR3 comprises 13 residues. Supplemented by reference TRBV7-2 and TRBJ2-7, the full variable domain reads GAGVSQSPSNKVTEKGKDVELRCDPISGHTALYWYRQSLGQGLEFLIYFQGNSAPDKSGLPSDRFSAERTGGSVSTLTIQRTQQEDSAVYLCASSSPWGGEQYFGPGTRLTVT.

V and J are TRBV2 and TRBJ2-5, with TRBD1 identical over 7 bases. The CDR3 contains 12 residues. Germline V gene sequence: CDR1 SNHLY, CDR2 FYNNEI. The J segment lost 7 bases and the V segment lost 4 bases, leaving 3 bases of the junction unmatched. The CDR3 region has the DNA TGTGCCAGCAGTGCCCGACAGGGGACCCAGTACTTC. The encoded protein is CASSARQGTQYF.

The chain combines TRBV28 with TRBJ2-7; perhaps TRBD2 as D (6 bases). Germline assignment: CDR1 MDHEN and CDR2 SYDVKM. With 8 bases removed from V and 2 bases from J, the gap between germline ends came to 13 bases. The CDR3 runs to 13 residues. CDR3 DNA: TGTGCCAGCGGGGAGGCAGCCACCTACGAGCAGTACTTC. It specifies CASGEAATYEQYF.

The genes are TRBV20-1 and TRBJ2-1; D unresolved. Deletions cut 6 bases from V and 3 bases from J, with 6 bases between. In germline, CDR1 is DFQATT, CDR2 SNEGSKA (reference sequence). The CDR3 spans 11 residues. The CDR3 DNA reads TGCAGTGCCCCCCTCTACAATGAGCAGTTCTTC. Translating gives CSAPLYNEQFF.

The chain uses TRBV19 and TRBJ2-2; tentative D call: TRBD2 (5 bases). Trimming took off 0 bases at V and 4 bases at J, with 9 bases between the two ends. The CDR3 sequence is 15 residues long. Looked up from germline, CDR1 is LNHDA and CDR2 is SQIVND (reference sequence). The CDR3 here is CASSIDLGVTGELFF. In DNA form, the CDR3 reads TGTGCCAGTAGTATAGATCTCGGGGTCACCGGGGAGCTGTTTTTT.

The V call is TRBV7-9, the J call TRBJ1-4; D gene unclear. V was pared by 5 bases and J by 8 bases, with 12 bases between. Germline V gene data show CDR1 as SEHNR and CDR2 as FQNEAQ (reference sequence). CDR3 length: 13 residues. CDR3 loop: CASSVRAGEKLFF. DNA for the CDR3: TGTGCCAGCAGCGTCCGGGCCGGAGAAAAACTGTTTTTT.

The chain joins TRBV7-9 to TRBJ2-7, with 11 bases fitting TRBD1. CDR1 is SEHNR and CDR2 is FQNEAQ in the germline V gene (reference sequence). V gave up 4 bases and J gave up 0 bases; unmatched junction bases: 8. There are 17 residues in the CDR3. The DNA for the CDR3 is TGTGCCAGCAGCTCTGGATGGGGACAGGGGGTCTCCTACGAGCAGTACTTC. It specifies CASSSGWGQGVSYEQYF.

The rearrangement uses TRBV9 and TRBJ2-6; maybe TRBD2 (5 bases). Trimming stripped 0 bases from V and 0 bases from J, with 10 bases between. Germline V CDR1 and CDR2: SGDLS, YYNGEE. CDR3 length: 17 residues. The CDR3 bases are TGTGCCAGCAGCGTAGCTCTTGGAGGCTCTGGGGCCAACGTCCTGACTTTC. It encodes CASSVALGGSGANVLTF.

This clone was seen a handful of times. This chain connects TRBV7-8 to TRBJ1-2; 7 bases are shared with TRBD1. Germline V gene data show CDR1 as SGHVS and CDR2 as FQNEAQ. This CDR3 is built from 13 residues. With 2 bases clipped from V and 5 bases from J, the junction kept 2 bases outside the gene matches. CDR3 sequence: CASSLTGDYGYTF. The CDR3 bases are TGTGCCAGCAGCTTAACAGGGGATTATGGCTACACCTTC.

The chain carries TRBV7-8 and TRBJ2-1; 10 bases are shared with TRBD2. With 4 bases clipped from V and 2 bases from J, the junction kept 8 bases outside the gene matches. The germline CDR1 and CDR2 sequences are SGHVS and FQNEAQ. This CDR3 region has 17 residues. Here the CDR3 reads CASSSRTSGMTYNEQFF. CDR3 bases: TGTGCCAGCAGCTCTAGAACTAGCGGGATGACCTACAATGAGCAGTTCTTC.

The gene calls are TRBV5-4 and TRBJ2-5; D unresolved. V lost 0 bases and J 5 bases, leaving 11 bases between the germline ends. Per the germline V gene, CDR1 is SGHNT and CDR2 is YYREEE (reference sequence). CDR3 length equals 14 residues. The CDR3 coding sequence is TGTGCCAGCAGCTTGGTGATGGGTGGCGAGACCCAGTACTTC. It specifies CASSLVMGGETQYF.

The chain couples TRBV19 to TRBJ1-2; D is uncertain. The CDR3 consists of 13 residues. V dropped 7 bases and J dropped 7 bases, with 16 bases sitting between them. Germline V gene data show CDR1 as LNHDA and CDR2 as SQIVND (reference sequence). CDR3 region: CASNLDGPGGYTF. The CDR3 nucleotides read TGTGCCAGTAACCTAGACGGTCCGGGTGGCTACACCTTC.

The V gene is TRBV28, the J gene TRBJ1-1; D not certain. Deletions cut 6 bases from V and 0 bases from J, with 8 bases between. This CDR3 spans 13 amino acids. Germline V gene lookup returns CDR1 MDHEN and CDR2 SYDVKM. This CDR3 is CASRSTMNTEAFF. CDR3 nucleotide sequence: TGTGCCAGCAGGTCGACTATGAACACTGAAGCTTTCTTT.

This clone was recorded a few times. Here the CDR3 reads CASSLSPGGNQPQHF. The CDR3 region has the DNA TGTGCCAGCAGCTTAAGTCCTGGAGGGAATCAGCCCCAGCATTTT. The chain has TRBV7-8 and TRBJ1-5; no definite D call. This CDR3 region has 15 residues. Deletions cut 2 bases from V and 4 bases from J, with 12 bases between. Germline V gene lookup returns CDR1 SGHVS and CDR2 FQNEAQ.

V gene TRBV7-3 combines with J gene TRBJ1-5, with D tentatively TRBD1 (5 bases). The CDR3 consists of 13 residues. V shed 6 bases and J shed 6 bases, with 12 bases lying between them. Per the germline V gene, CDR1 is SGHTA and CDR2 is FQGTGA. CDR3 nucleotide sequence: TGTGCCAGCAGTTCGGGGCGAGGTCAGCCCCAGCATTTT. Its translation: CASSSGRGQPQHF.